The sequence of this T cell receptor (beta chain) was determined in a study of blood T cells in healthy people across ages. Points from the study as a whole: Percentage of naive T cells showed a strong correlation with TCR beta diversity. With donor CMV status unknown, expanded clonotype changes were possibly confounded.

Samples had at least 6 million PBMCs isolated from them. CDR1 and CDR2 from the germline V gene are SQVTM and ANQGSEA. V shed 6 bases, J shed 3 bases, and the junction held 7 bases outside the gene matches. The length of the CDR3 is 13 residues. On this clonotype itself: Its specificity is unknown. This may stem from a read error, because a much larger clone lies one nucleotide away.

It was with a sample-barcoded 5' primer and a J-beta primer mix that a second PCR of roughly 7 to 12 cycles was run. Every sample returned 3 million or more CDR3-containing paired-end reads. TCRdb used MiXCR to reprocess the 5' RACE reads, holding one entry per CDR3 protein. The sample has 850,000 to 950,000 distinct CDR3 sequences; about 28% are singletons. The chain has TRBV29-1 and TRBJ1-2; 7 bases align to TRBD1. The receptor's source is a woman older than 75 in good health. Sequencing was carried out using blood. The CDR3 DNA is TGCAGCGTGCGGGACAGAACTGACTATGGCTACACCTTC. Translated: CSVRDRTDYGYTF.